This T cell receptor (beta chain) appears in the sequencing data of a study of T-cell reconstitution after alpha-beta-depleted transplantation in children. This clonotype was recorded a few times. Unique molecular identifiers were incorporated during preparation of the TCRbeta library. TCRdb itself ran the PCR reads through MiXCR, one entry per CDR3 protein. The sample comprises just under 550,000 distinct CDR3 sequences, around 16% of which are singletons, and 3% to 4% rests with the top ten. Germline assignment: CDR1 SGHRS and CDR2 YFSETQ. The CDR3 consists of 14 residues. The ends were cut back, 4 bases at V and 5 bases at J, with 16 bases in the middle.

The chain is built from TRBV5-1 and TRBJ2-7, with D perhaps matching TRBD1 (6 bases). The TCR comes from a human donor who donated a stem cell graft to a child with acute lymphoblastic leukemia. The specimen was PBMCs from the stem cell graft donor, collected from the stem cell graft. CDR3 residues: CASSPAFGDNEQYF. In nucleotides, the CDR3 is TGCGCCAGCAGCCCGGCCTTCGGGGACAACGAGCAGTACTTC. Complete variable domain (other parts from reference TRBV5-1 and TRBJ2-7): KAGVTQTPRYLIKTRGQQVTLSCSPISGHRSVSWYQQTPGQGLQFLFEYFSETQRNKGNFPGRFSGRQFSNSRSEMNVSTLELGDSALYLCASSPAFGDNEQYFGPGTRLTVT.